This TCR beta chain was observed in a study of vaccination effects on CD4 cells after COVID-19. Ahead of sequencing, the ViraFEST assay grew antigen-specific CD4+ T cells using viral peptide pools. Following culture for around 10 days, CD4+ T cells were isolated. Recipients of the vaccine had no prior SARS-CoV-2 infection and negative nucleocapsid antibodies. The CDR3 runs 17 residues. With V trimmed by 2 bases and J by 4 bases, 9 bases remained unmatched. Germline CDR1 SGHTA, CDR2 FQGNSA. On this clone itself: The antigen remains undetermined.

Libraries were prepared by immunoSEQ multiplex PCR; TCRdb keeps only in-frame clonotypes and omits some of them. The table records tens of thousands of clones, roughly three quarters of them present only once. General study results and limits: Small numbers of convalescent patients limited the study. It also lacked early post-infection timepoints. Cross-reactivity with common cold coronaviruses was shown by only 1 of 255 vaccine-induced clones in healthy vaccinees. After vaccination, at late timepoints, clones induced by infection and by vaccine contracted markedly.

The rearrangement links TRBV7-2 to TRBJ2-5, with 11 bases aligning to TRBD1. The specimen was CD4+ T cells from PBMCs cultured with HCoV-NL63 spike peptides, collected before COVID-19 vaccination. This receptor was taken from a human donor who received a COVID-19 vaccine. DNA for the CDR3: TGTGCCAGCAGCTTACGGACAGGGGGCACGAGAGGAGAGACCCAGTACTTC. Residues: CASSLRTGGTRGETQYF.